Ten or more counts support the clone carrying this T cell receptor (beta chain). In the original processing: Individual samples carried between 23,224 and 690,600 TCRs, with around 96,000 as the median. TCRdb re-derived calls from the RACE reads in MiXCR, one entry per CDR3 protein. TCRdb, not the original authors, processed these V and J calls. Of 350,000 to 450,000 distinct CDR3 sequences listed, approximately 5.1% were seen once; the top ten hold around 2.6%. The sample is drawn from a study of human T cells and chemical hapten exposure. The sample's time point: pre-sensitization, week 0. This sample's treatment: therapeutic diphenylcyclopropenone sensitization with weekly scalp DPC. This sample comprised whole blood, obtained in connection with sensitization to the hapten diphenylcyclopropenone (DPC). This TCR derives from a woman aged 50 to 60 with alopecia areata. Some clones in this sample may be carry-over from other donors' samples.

CDR3 protein: CASSSGSYQETQYF. CDR3 DNA: TGTGCCAGCAGCTCCGGGTCCTACCAAGAGACCCAGTACTTC. The chain is built from TRBV7-9 and TRBJ2-5; D gene ambiguous. Trimming pared 4 bases from V and 0 bases from J, leaving 9 bases between. The CDR3 extends over 14 amino acids. Germline V gives CDR1 SEHNR, CDR2 FQNEAQ (reference sequence).